This paragraph covers one T cell receptor beta chain sequence. This sample is drawn from a study of cytomegalovirus exposure and HLA in healthy donors. Produced via immunoSEQ multiplex PCR; TCRdb's table is partial and in-frame only. The repertoire holds some 50,000 clones, with about 92% as singletons. The sample taken for sequencing was PBMCs. This sequence was found in a woman aged 18-30 years in good health and CMV-seronegative.

The CDR3: CATSRDRGPNQPQHF. The CDR3 coding sequence is TGTGCCACCAGCAGAGATCGGGGTCCCAATCAGCCCCAGCATTTT. This chain connects TRBV15 to TRBJ1-5; unclear D gene. V was trimmed by 0 bases and J by 3 bases, leaving 9 bases between them. Germline V gives CDR1 LNHNV, CDR2 YYDKDF (reference sequence). The length of the CDR3 is 15 residues.